This note documents a single T cell receptor (beta chain) sequence. Ages ranged from about 18 to 90 years, with residence in 24 US areas. All recovered Cohort 3 donors got two negative PCRs, got clearance, or saw symptom resolution. The source of the sample is a study of blood T cell repertoires in COVID-19. The overall study: Donors in the United States, Italy and Spain gave samples during acute or convalescent COVID-19.

From germline, CDR1 is MNHEY and CDR2 SVGAGI. Germline trimming cut 5 bases from V and 9 bases from J; bases unmatched to any gene: 4. The CDR3 is made up of 13 amino acids. Original analysis: Reference gene primer amplification gave estimated nucleated cell counts. Assay used: immunoSEQ multiplex PCR; TCRdb lists only in-frame clones, some missing. From that table come the V and J calls and clone size; the DNA was used to work out D and trimming. Of 150,000 or so clones in the sample, roughly 80% are singletons; the top ten hold 10% to 15%. What was sequenced was PBMCs or T cells enriched from blood (not recorded which). The chain carries TRBV6-5 and TRBJ2-1; 10 bases align to TRBD2. This TCR was sampled from a middle-aged man who had recovered from COVID-19. The CDR3 DNA sequence: TGTGCCAGCAGTAGCGGGGGGGCCGCTGAGCAGTTCTTC. This sequence encodes CASSSGGAAEQFF.